This TCR beta chain is from a study of blood T cell repertoires in COVID-19. About the research overall: Acute and convalescent COVID-19 specimens originated in the United States, Italy and Spain. Nucleic acid was either cDNA or gDNA, and it came from T cells, B-cell-depleted T cells, or PBMCs.

As handled by the study authors: Cell counts per sample came from amplifying reference gene primers. The data were produced by immunoSEQ multiplex PCR, yet TCRdb's version contains in-frame clones alone and is incomplete. V, J and clone size derive from that table, while D and trimming were established from the DNA sequence. The sample has approximately 97,000 clones, more than 75% seen once. This clone was seen more than once but under ten times. The V and J ends lost 5 bases and 6 bases, in that order; junction bases with no gene match: 4. Germline CDR1 and CDR2: PRHDT and FYEKMQ (reference sequence). CDR3 length: 14 residues.

The sequence derives from a man aged 45-65 years with active or convalescent COVID-19. The source material was peripheral blood. V usage is TRBV13 and J usage is TRBJ1-4; 9 bases align to TRBD1. DNA of the CDR3: TGTGCCAGCAGCCTCCGGGACAGGGATGAAAAACTGTTTTTT. Protein product: CASSLRDRDEKLFF.